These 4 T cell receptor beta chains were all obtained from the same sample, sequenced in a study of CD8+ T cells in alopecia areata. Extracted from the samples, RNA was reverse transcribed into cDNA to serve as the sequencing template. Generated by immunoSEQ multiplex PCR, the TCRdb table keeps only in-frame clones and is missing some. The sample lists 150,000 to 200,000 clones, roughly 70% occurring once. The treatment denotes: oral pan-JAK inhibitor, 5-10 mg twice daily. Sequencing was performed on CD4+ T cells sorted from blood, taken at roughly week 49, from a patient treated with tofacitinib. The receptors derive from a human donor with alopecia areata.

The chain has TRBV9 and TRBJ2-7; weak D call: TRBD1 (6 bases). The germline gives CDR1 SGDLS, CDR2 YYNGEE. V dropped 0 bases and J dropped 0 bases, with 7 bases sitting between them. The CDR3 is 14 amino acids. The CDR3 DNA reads TGTGCCAGCAGCGTAGGGACAGCCTCCTACGAGCAGTACTTC. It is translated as CASSVGTASYEQYF.

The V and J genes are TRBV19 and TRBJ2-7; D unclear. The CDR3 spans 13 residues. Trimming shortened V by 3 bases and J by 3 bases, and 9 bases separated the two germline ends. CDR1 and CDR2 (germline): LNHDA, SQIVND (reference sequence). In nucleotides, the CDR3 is TGTGCCAGTAGTATTCTTGGGAACTACGAGCAGTACTTC. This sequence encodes CASSILGNYEQYF.

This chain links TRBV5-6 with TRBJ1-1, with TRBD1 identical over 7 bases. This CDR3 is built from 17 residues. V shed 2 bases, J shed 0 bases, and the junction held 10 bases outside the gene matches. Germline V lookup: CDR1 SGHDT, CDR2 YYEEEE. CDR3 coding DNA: TGTGCCAGCAGCTTTGGTCCGACAGGGCTGATGAACACTGAAGCTTTCTTT. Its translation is CASSFGPTGLMNTEAFF.

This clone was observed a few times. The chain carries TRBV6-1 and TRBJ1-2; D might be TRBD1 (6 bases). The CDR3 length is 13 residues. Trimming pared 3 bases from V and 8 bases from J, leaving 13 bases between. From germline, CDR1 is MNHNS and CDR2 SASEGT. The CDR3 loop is CASSDPGAIGYTF. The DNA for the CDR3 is TGTGCCAGCAGTGATCCGGGGGCGATCGGCTACACCTTC.